These 29 T cell receptor beta chains originate from one sample sequenced in a study of blood T cell repertoires in COVID-19. Libraries were prepared by immunoSEQ multiplex PCR; TCRdb keeps only in-frame clonotypes and omits some of them. Seen here are about 470,000 clones, about 90% observed once, and the top ten hold about 0.75%. Sequencing was done on a sample of PBMCs or T cells enriched from blood (not recorded which). All receptors come from a woman under 30 who had recovered from COVID-19.

The V gene is TRBV6-5, the J gene TRBJ2-3; possibly TRBD1 for D (5 bases). The germline CDR1 and CDR2 sequences are MNHEY and SVGAGI. The V end lost 0 bases, the J end lost 2 bases, and 12 bases lay between the germline ends. This CDR3 has 16 residues. CDR3 bases: TGTGCCAGCAGTTACTCAAGGACACCCTTCACAGATACGCAGTATTTT. It is translated as CASSYSRTPFTDTQYF.

This chain uses TRBV23-1 with TRBJ2-1; 9 bases line up with TRBD2. TRBV23-1 is classed as an ORF, of uncertain function. The J segment lost 3 bases and the V segment lost 8 bases, leaving 11 bases of the junction unmatched. This CDR3 spans 16 amino acids. As DNA, the CDR3 is TGCGCCAGCTTCGGGGAGCGGGGGGACGACTACAATGAGCAGTTCTTC. Protein sequence: CASFGERGDDYNEQFF.

V and J are TRBV27 and TRBJ2-3; a weak D match, TRBD1 (5 bases). Germline lookup yields CDR1 MNHEY and CDR2 SMNVEV (reference sequence). V was pared by 5 bases and J by 0 bases, with 9 bases between. The CDR3 has 14 residues. The DNA for the CDR3 is TGTGCCAGCAGTATGACAGCCAGCACAGATACGCAGTATTTT. Its protein product is CASSMTASTDTQYF.

CDR3 sequence reads: CASSLSSEQGVTGEQYF. DNA of the CDR3: TGCGCCAGCAGCTTATCTAGCGAGCAGGGGGTGACGGGGGAGCAGTACTTC. The rearrangement links TRBV5-1 to TRBJ2-7; D perhaps matches TRBD1 (7 bases). Germline V gene lookup returns CDR1 SGHRS and CDR2 YFSETQ. This CDR3 contains 17 residues. The ends were cut back, 2 bases at V and 7 bases at J, with 25 bases in the middle.

On this clone itself: One end of the junction varies from germline; a read error may be responsible. The chain combines TRBV2 with TRBJ1-4; tentative D call: TRBD1 (5 bases). CDR1 and CDR2 from the germline V gene are SNHLY and FYNNEI. The CDR3 is made up of 12 amino acids. CDR3 region: CASHKESGLVLF. In DNA form, the CDR3 reads TGTGCCAGCCATAAGGAGTCGGGACTGGTTCTTTTT.

This chain connects TRBV5-1 to TRBJ2-1; a possible D gene is TRBD1 (5 bases). The germline V gene encodes CDR1 SGHRS and CDR2 YFSETQ. V was shortened by 0 bases and J by 7 bases, with 11 bases between the two germline ends. CDR3 length equals 14 residues. The CDR3 sequence: CASSLEGRVNEQFF. The CDR3 DNA reads as TGCGCCAGCAGCTTGGAAGGCAGGGTAAATGAGCAGTTCTTC.

V and J are TRBV4-1 and TRBJ2-5, with a possible D match to TRBD2 (5 bases). V lost 4 bases and J 2 bases, leaving 14 bases between the germline ends. Germline assignment: CDR1 MGHRA and CDR2 YSYEKL. The CDR3 length is 15 residues. CDR3 region: CASSPPGSVQETQYF. CDR3 bases: TGCGCCAGCAGCCCCCCGGGTAGCGTACAAGAGACCCAGTACTTC.

The chain is built from TRBV5-6 and TRBJ1-5; 8 bases line up with TRBD1. With V trimmed by 1 base and J by 0 bases, 3 bases remained unmatched. There are 16 residues in the CDR3. CDR1 SGHDT and CDR2 YYEEEE come from the germline V gene. The CDR3 sequence: CASSLYRGDSNQPQHF. Here the CDR3 DNA reads TGTGCCAGCAGCTTGTACAGGGGGGATAGCAATCAGCCCCAGCATTTT.

The chain recombines TRBV6-1 with TRBJ2-7, with a possible D match to TRBD1 (6 bases). V was trimmed by 0 bases and J by 0 bases, leaving 18 bases between them. In germline, CDR1 is MNHNS, CDR2 SASEGT. The CDR3 consists of 18 residues. CDR3: CASSEATGTLLRSYEQYF. CDR3 in DNA: TGTGCCAGCAGTGAAGCTACAGGGACCCTCCTTCGCTCCTACGAGCAGTACTTC.

This clone was counted a few times. J is TRBJ1-1 and V is TRBV30; TRBD1 matches 7 bases. The V segment lost 3 bases and the J segment 6 bases; nucleotides outside the gene matches: 7. The CDR3 loop spans 13 amino acids. Germline assignment: CDR1 GTSNPN and CDR2 SVGIG (reference sequence). This CDR3 is CAWRRSGGSEAFF. In nucleotides, the CDR3 is TGTGCCTGGAGACGGTCAGGGGGATCTGAAGCTTTCTTT.

The V and J genes are TRBV6-5 and TRBJ1-3, with D tentatively TRBD1 (6 bases). The V end lost 6 bases, the J end lost 4 bases, and 16 bases lay between the germline ends. The CDR3 sequence is 15 residues long. Per the germline V gene, CDR1 is MNHEY and CDR2 is SVGAGI. CDR3 residues: CASRGQGIDGNTIYF. CDR3 DNA: TGTGCCAGCAGGGGTCAGGGGATCGACGGAAACACCATATATTTT.

This clone has more than one count but fewer than ten. The chain combines TRBV2 with TRBJ1-1; TRBD1 agrees at 7 bases. Unmatched junction bases numbered 10, after V lost 5 bases and J lost 4 bases. Germline V gives CDR1 SNHLY, CDR2 FYNNEI. The CDR3 runs 15 residues. CDR3 protein: CASSPLDRVGTEAFF. The CDR3 DNA sequence: TGTGCCAGCAGTCCTCTTGACAGGGTAGGCACTGAAGCTTTCTTT.

V is TRBV11-2 and J is TRBJ1-2; TRBD1 agrees at 11 bases. V was clipped by 4 bases and J by 2 bases; unmatched bases: 12. Germline V lookup: CDR1 SGHAT, CDR2 FQNNGV. The CDR3 spans 18 residues. CDR3 region: CASSSSGQGAILNYGYTF. The CDR3, as DNA: TGTGCCAGCAGCTCGTCAGGACAGGGGGCTATATTGAACTATGGCTACACCTTC.

V usage is TRBV11-2 and J usage is TRBJ1-2; possibly TRBD1 for D (6 bases). CDR3 length: 13 residues. Trimming shortened V by 1 base and J by 7 bases, and 10 bases separated the two germline ends. Germline CDR1 reads SGHAT; CDR2 reads FQNNGV. Here the CDR3 DNA reads TGTGCCAGCAGCTTAGCAGGGGTAGGTGGCTACACCTTC. This sequence encodes CASSLAGVGGYTF.

CDR3 DNA: TGTGCCAGCAGCTTGGGGCTAGAAGGGGAGACCCAGTACTTC. As protein: CASSLGLEGETQYF. The genes are TRBV7-3 and TRBJ2-5; TRBD1 might be the D (5 bases). The length of the CDR3 is 14 residues. Per germline, CDR1 SGHTA and CDR2 FQGTGA. The V end was cut by 3 bases, the J end by 5 bases, with 13 bases between.

The chain combines TRBV6-5 with TRBJ2-1; no clear D gene. This CDR3 contains 14 residues. Germline V lookup: CDR1 MNHEY, CDR2 SVGAGI. Trimming stripped 6 bases from V and 0 bases from J, with 9 bases between. The CDR3 coding sequence is TGTGCCAGCAGCCCCTCGTTCTCCTACAATGAGCAGTTCTTC. Protein product: CASSPSFSYNEQFF.

V and J are TRBV3-1 (or the pseudogene TRBV3-2) and TRBJ2-2, with 10 positions matching TRBD2. This CDR3 region has 16 residues. Trimming cost V 3 bases and J 5 bases; bases outside gene matches: 6. Germline loops: CDR1 LGHDT, CDR2 YNNKEL (reference sequence). This CDR3 reads CASSHLAGGKTGELFF. DNA for the CDR3: TGTGCCAGCAGCCATTTAGCGGGGGGCAAGACCGGGGAGCTGTTTTTT.

The chain combines TRBV2 with TRBJ1-4; maybe TRBD1 (6 bases). The CDR3 covers 13 residues. Germline loops: CDR1 SNHLY, CDR2 FYNNEI. Trimming pared 7 bases from V and 8 bases from J, leaving 14 bases between. CDR3 residues: CASKGQGTEKLFF. The CDR3 DNA reads as TGTGCCAGCAAAGGGCAGGGGACCGAAAAACTGTTTTTT.

The gene calls are TRBV11-3 and TRBJ1-6; 7 bases line up with TRBD1. The J segment lost 9 bases and the V segment lost 5 bases, leaving 7 bases of the junction unmatched. Germline CDR1 is SGHNT and CDR2 is YENEEA. The CDR3 contains 14 residues. CDR3 protein: CASSEQGSGSPLHF. The CDR3, as DNA: TGTGCCAGCAGCGAACAGGGGAGTGGTTCACCCCTCCACTTT.

V is TRBV11-2 and J is TRBJ2-1, with 7 nucleotides matching TRBD1. The CDR3 has 14 residues. Trimming took 2 bases from V and 15 from J; bases not matched to a gene: 13. Germline loops: CDR1 SGHAT, CDR2 FQNNGV. The CDR3 spells CASSLFVYRTGRFF. CDR3 DNA sequence: TGTGCCAGCAGCTTATTCGTTTATCGGACAGGCAGGTTCTTC.

V usage is TRBV30 and J usage is TRBJ1-1; D gene unclear. The ends were cut back, 3 bases at V and 3 bases at J, with 5 bases in the middle. Germline V lookup: CDR1 GTSNPN, CDR2 SVGIG (reference sequence). The CDR3 runs 11 residues. In DNA, the CDR3 is TGTGCCTGGAGACAGTACACTGAAGCTTTCTTT. This translates into CAWRQYTEAFF.

The V call is TRBV7-9, the J call TRBJ2-6; possibly TRBD1 for D (6 bases). V was clipped by 5 bases and J by 1 base, with 12 bases between them. Germline-derived CDR1 and CDR2 are SEHNR and FQNEAQ (reference sequence). The CDR3 is 16 residues long. The CDR3 DNA reads TGTGCCAGCAGCCCGAGGACAGATTCTGGGGCCAACGTCCTGACTTTC. Translated, it gives CASSPRTDSGANVLTF. Variable domain in full (rest from reference TRBV7-9 and TRBJ2-6): DTGVSQNPRHKITKRGQNVTFRCDPISEHNRLYWYRQTLGQGPEFLTYFQNEAQLEKSRLLSDRFSAERPKGSFSTLEIQRTEQGDSAMYLCASSPRTDSGANVLTFGAGSRLTVL.

The chain is built from TRBV5-8 and TRBJ2-3; 9 bases are shared with TRBD1. Looked up from germline, CDR1 is SGHTS and CDR2 is YDEGEE. V shed 3 bases and J 3 bases; nucleotides not matched to a gene: 2. The CDR3 spans 14 residues. DNA of the CDR3: TGTGCCAGCAGCTCCGGACAGGGGACAGATACGCAGTATTTT. It is translated as CASSSGQGTDTQYF. The full variable domain, its missing parts supplied by reference TRBV5-8 and TRBJ2-3, is EAGVTQSPTHLIKTRGQQATLRCSPISGHTSVYWYQQALGLGLQFLLWYDEGEERNRGNFPPRFSGRQFPNYSSELNVNALELEDSALYLCASSSGQGTDTQYFGPGTRLTVL.

This rearrangement joins TRBV3-1 (or the pseudogene TRBV3-2) to TRBJ1-1; a weak D match, TRBD1 (6 bases). From germline, CDR1 is LGHDT and CDR2 YNNKEL (reference sequence). The CDR3 extends over 14 amino acids. V was shortened by 4 bases and J by 1 base, with 10 bases between the two germline ends. In nucleotides, the CDR3 is TGTGCCAGCAGCCCTGACAGGACGAACACTGAAGCTTTCTTT. It yields the protein CASSPDRTNTEAFF.

The genes are TRBV5-4 and TRBJ2-5, with 8 bases identical to TRBD2. Germline CDR1 is SGHNT and CDR2 is YYREEE (reference sequence). Unmatched junction bases numbered 3, after V lost 0 bases and J lost 5 bases. The length of the CDR3 is 14 residues. In DNA, the CDR3 is TGTGCCAGCAGCTTGGCCGGGAGGGGGGAGACCCAGTACTTC. This sequence encodes CASSLAGRGETQYF.

This clone was found once. V usage is TRBV11-2 and J usage is TRBJ1-6; no clear D. Germline assignment: CDR1 SGHAT and CDR2 FQNNGV. V gave up 6 bases and J gave up 10 bases, with 13 bases separating them. The CDR3 is 13 amino acids. The CDR3 nucleotides read TGTGCCAGCAGTTTCTACCCGGGGTCACCCCTCCACTTT. Its protein product is CASSFYPGSPLHF.

The CDR3: CASTFLGGHSPLHF. CDR3 sequence (DNA): TGTGCCAGCACCTTTCTCGGGGGGCATTCACCCCTCCACTTT. The chain carries TRBV6-5 and TRBJ1-6, with D tentatively TRBD1 (6 bases). This CDR3 region has 14 residues. The germline V gene has CDR1 MNHEY and CDR2 SVGAGI. The V end lost 7 bases, the J end lost 8 bases, and 15 bases lay between the germline ends.

The chain recombines TRBV20-1 with TRBJ2-3; maybe TRBD1 (5 bases). Germline CDR1 DFQATT, CDR2 SNEGSKA (reference sequence). The CDR3 is 11 residues long. The V end was cut by 6 bases, the J end by 7 bases, with 11 bases between. CDR3 region: CSAPDTYTQYF. For the CDR3, the DNA is TGCAGTGCCCCGGACACTTATACGCAGTATTTT.

This clone occurred once. The V and J genes are TRBV18 and TRBJ1-2; D is unclear. Trimming pared 9 bases from V and 4 bases from J, leaving 15 bases between. This CDR3 spans 13 amino acids. The germline gives CDR1 KGHSH, CDR2 LQKENI. Here the CDR3 DNA reads TGTGCCAGTCGTGACTCGGAGGCCTATGGCTACACCTTC. Amino acid sequence: CASRDSEAYGYTF.